Sequencing of this T cell receptor (beta chain) was carried out in a study of blood T cell repertoires in COVID-19. Study summary: Specimens from acute and convalescent COVID-19 originated in the United States, Italy and Spain. From T cells, B-cell-depleted T cells, or PBMCs came the material, which was cDNA or gDNA.

Per the original data handling: Estimation of nucleated cell counts was performed using reference gene primer amplification. The method was immunoSEQ multiplex PCR; TCRdb's version includes in-frame clones alone and lacks a portion of them. D and trimming were read from the DNA, whereas the V and J calls and clone size are those reported in that table. The repertoire consists of just under 65,000 clones, with 65% to 80% occurring once and the leading ten covering approximately 5.3%. The CDR3 contains 15 residues. Trimming pared 6 bases from V and 8 bases from J, leaving 19 bases between. Germline CDR1 reads MNHEY; CDR2 reads SVGEGT.

This TCR derives from a human donor in a cohort sampled during active COVID-19. Sequenced sample: peripheral blood. This sequence joins TRBV6-2 or TRBV6-3 and TRBJ1-4; D may be TRBD1 (5 bases). The CDR3 reads CASSRGRGGEEKLFF. CDR3 nucleotides: TGTGCCAGCAGCCGAGGACGGGGGGGAGAGGAAAAACTGTTTTTT.